A selection of T cell receptor beta chains follows, all from one sample in a study of OX40 agonist ivuxolimab in advanced cancers. Profiling relied on immunoSEQ multiplex PCR, and the TCRdb table lists in-frame clones only, not all of them. The repertoire holds about 45,000 clones, with around 80% as singletons. Here the sequenced sample was CD4+ or CD8+ T cells sorted from blood, taken in a trial of the OX40 agonist ivuxolimab. The receptor set was obtained from an adult with an advanced solid tumor such as melanoma, head and neck, liver or kidney cancer. Both conserved end residues are part of each CDR3. A D gene is named only where the DNA matches it firmly. Size is omitted from some rows. Given values are once, few, many or a class for expanded clones.

V: TRBV5-1
size: -
D: -
J: TRBJ1-2
CDR3: CASSLVGVTDYGYTF
DNA: TGCGCCAGCAGCTTGGTAGGTGTGACGGACTATGGCTACACCTTC

V: TRBV7-9
size: few
D: TRBD1
J: TRBJ1-3
CDR3: CASSSSGTVTGNTIYF
DNA: TGTGCCAGCAGCTCTTCCGGGACAGTTACAGGAAACACCATATATTTT

V: TRBV5-8
size: -
D: TRBD1
J: TRBJ1-1
CDR3: CASSSFSTGSNTEAFF
DNA: TGTGCCAGCAGCTCCTTCTCGACAGGGTCCAACACTGAAGCTTTCTTT

V: TRBV7-2
size: -
D: -
J: TRBJ1-1
CDR3: CASSLVYGGGTEAFF
DNA: TGTGCCAGCAGCTTAGTCTACGGGGGAGGGACTGAAGCTTTCTTT

V: TRBV7-3
size: -
D: -
J: TRBJ2-2
CDR3: CASSFANTGELFF
DNA: TGTGCCAGCAGCTTCGCGAACACCGGGGAGCTGTTTTTT

V: TRBV5-4
size: few
D: -
J: TRBJ2-5
CDR3: CASSLTGREGKTQYF
DNA: TGTGCCAGCAGCCTAACGGGTAGAGAGGGGAAGACCCAGTACTTC

V: TRBV6-1
size: few
D: TRBD1
J: TRBJ2-1
CDR3: CASSDITRIGTVF
DNA: TGTGCCAGCAGTGACATTACTAGGATCGGGACAGTCTTC

V: TRBV6-5
size: -
D: TRBD2
J: TRBJ2-5
CDR3: CASSYDGGMETQYF
DNA: TGTGCCAGCAGTTACGACGGGGGGATGGAGACCCAGTACTTC

V: TRBV5-1
size: -
D: -
J: TRBJ1-6
CDR3: CASIWEGSPLHF
DNA: TGCGCCAGCATATGGGAGGGCTCACCCCTCCACTTT

V: TRBV28
size: -
D: -
J: TRBJ1-3
CDR3: CASSLGFFNSGNTIYF
DNA: TGTGCCAGCAGTTTAGGCTTTTTCAACTCTGGAAACACCATATATTTT

V: TRBV7-8
size: once
D: TRBD1
J: TRBJ2-7
CDR3: CASSPDRAEQYF
DNA: TGTGCCAGCAGCCCTGACAGGGCGGAGCAGTACTTC

V: TRBV20-1
size: -
D: -
J: TRBJ2-3
CDR3: CSAQKDTQYF
DNA: TGCAGTGCTCAAAAAGATACGCAGTATTTT

V: TRBV14
size: -
D: TRBD1
J: TRBJ1-5
CDR3: CASSPGTGVGQPQHF
DNA: TGTGCCAGCAGCCCCGGGACAGGGGTTGGTCAGCCCCAGCATTTT

V: TRBV7-9
size: -
D: TRBD2
J: TRBJ2-7
CDR3: CASSFSGAGVAHEQYF
DNA: TGTGCCAGCAGCTTCAGTGGGGCGGGAGTAGCCCACGAGCAGTACTTC

V: TRBV5-4
size: -
D: -
J: TRBJ2-4
CDR3: CASSTGQTLGKNIQYF
DNA: TGTGCCAGCAGCACCGGACAGACCCTAGGCAAAAACATTCAGTACTTC

V: TRBV27
size: -
D: TRBD2
J: TRBJ2-2
CDR3: CASRGGGRASGELFF
DNA: TGTGCCAGCAGGGGCGGCGGGAGGGCATCCGGGGAGCTGTTTTTT

V: TRBV19
size: -
D: -
J: TRBJ1-3
CDR3: CASIDPGQGVNTIYF
DNA: TGTGCCAGTATCGATCCGGGACAAGGAGTAAACACCATATATTTT

V: TRBV2
size: -
D: -
J: TRBJ1-2
CDR3: CASSSRSDYGYTF
DNA: TGTGCCAGCAGTTCCCGTTCTGACTATGGCTACACCTTC

V: TRBV11-2
size: -
D: -
J: TRBJ1-1
CDR3: CASSLDPGSGTEAFF
DNA: TGTGCCAGCAGCTTAGATCCGGGGAGCGGCACTGAAGCTTTCTTT

V: TRBV12-5
size: -
D: -
J: TRBJ2-7
CDR3: CASGLVRSEQYF
DNA: TGTGCTAGTGGTTTGGTACGAAGCGAGCAGTACTTC

V: TRBV5-4
size: -
D: TRBD2
J: TRBJ2-1
CDR3: CASSLGRTRVVNEQFF
DNA: TGTGCCAGCAGCTTGGGACGGACTAGAGTAGTAAATGAGCAGTTCTTC

V: TRBV7-3
size: few
D: -
J: TRBJ1-5
CDR3: CASSLNANQPQHF
DNA: TGTGCCAGCAGCTTAAACGCCAATCAGCCCCAGCATTTT

V: TRBV6-4
size: -
D: TRBD1
J: TRBJ2-5
CDR3: CASSDPGGSETQYF
DNA: TGTGCCAGCAGTGATCCAGGGGGTAGTGAGACCCAGTACTTC

V: TRBV7-6
size: -
D: TRBD2
J: TRBJ2-5
CDR3: CASSLGPGLAGDEETQYF
DNA: TGTGCCAGCAGCTTAGGGCCCGGACTAGCGGGAGACGAGGAGACCCAGTACTTC

V: TRBV7-9
size: once
D: -
J: TRBJ1-3
CDR3: CASTRDILSGNTIYF
DNA: TGTGCCAGCACGCGAGACATCCTCTCTGGAAACACCATATATTTT

V: TRBV9
size: few
D: TRBD1
J: TRBJ1-3
CDR3: CASSLRQGSGNTIYF
DNA: TGTGCCAGCAGCCTACGACAGGGCTCTGGAAACACCATATATTTT

V: TRBV27
size: few
D: -
J: TRBJ1-6
CDR3: CASSLEGYNSPLHF
DNA: TGTGCCAGCAGTTTGGAGGGCTATAATTCACCCCTCCACTTT

V: TRBV2
size: -
D: -
J: TRBJ1-1
CDR3: CASRDQRGTEAFF
DNA: TGTGCCAGCAGGGACCAGAGGGGCACTGAAGCTTTCTTT

V: TRBV4-2
size: -
D: -
J: TRBJ1-1
CDR3: CASSLVPGTKAFF
DNA: TGTGCCAGCAGCTTGGTCCCCGGGACGAAAGCTTTCTTT

V: TRBV29-1
size: -
D: -
J: TRBJ2-3
CDR3: CSVETRKITDTQYF
DNA: TGCAGCGTTGAGACTAGGAAAATCACAGATACGCAGTATTTT

V: TRBV7-9
size: once
D: -
J: TRBJ2-2
CDR3: CASGPRGNTGELFF
DNA: TGTGCCAGCGGTCCCAGGGGAAACACCGGGGAGCTGTTTTTT

V: TRBV5-1
size: -
D: -
J: TRBJ2-5
CDR3: CASSLLVQETQYF
DNA: TGCGCCAGCAGCTTACTAGTCCAAGAGACCCAGTACTTC

V: TRBV7-5
size: -
D: -
J: TRBJ2-3
CDR3: CARSPRAPLRGITDTQYF
DNA: TGTGCCAGAAGCCCCCGTGCTCCGCTTAGGGGGATCACAGATACGCAGTATTTT

V: TRBV28
size: -
D: -
J: TRBJ1-6
CDR3: CASSTHYKYNSPLHF
DNA: TGTGCCAGCAGTACACACTACAAGTATAATTCACCCCTCCACTTT

V: TRBV12-5
size: -
D: -
J: TRBJ2-1
CDR3: CASGLDSGLSYNEQFF
DNA: TGTGCTAGTGGTTTGGATAGCGGTCTCTCCTACAATGAGCAGTTCTTC

V: TRBV28
size: -
D: -
J: TRBJ2-5
CDR3: CASTSPRRLGETQYF
DNA: TGTGCCAGCACCTCCCCGAGGAGGCTGGGGGAGACCCAGTACTTC

V: TRBV19
size: -
D: -
J: TRBJ2-5
CDR3: CASKNRDMETQYF
DNA: TGTGCCAGTAAAAACCGGGACATGGAGACCCAGTACTTC

V: TRBV30
size: -
D: TRBD1
J: TRBJ2-3
CDR3: CAWSLGQGQDTQYF
DNA: TGTGCCTGGAGTTTAGGACAGGGGCAAGATACGCAGTATTTT

V: TRBV5-1
size: -
D: TRBD2
J: TRBJ2-3
CDR3: CASSPGLAGIGTQYF
DNA: TGCGCCAGCAGCCCCGGACTAGCGGGAATTGGTACGCAGTATTTT

V: TRBV30
size: -
D: TRBD2
J: TRBJ2-2
CDR3: CALGGSGAGELFF
DNA: TGTGCCTTGGGCGGGAGTGGGGCCGGGGAGCTGTTTTTT

V: TRBV19
size: -
D: -
J: TRBJ1-4
CDR3: CASSKRTGTTNEKLFF
DNA: TGTGCCAGTAGTAAAAGGACCGGAACAACTAATGAAAAACTGTTTTTT